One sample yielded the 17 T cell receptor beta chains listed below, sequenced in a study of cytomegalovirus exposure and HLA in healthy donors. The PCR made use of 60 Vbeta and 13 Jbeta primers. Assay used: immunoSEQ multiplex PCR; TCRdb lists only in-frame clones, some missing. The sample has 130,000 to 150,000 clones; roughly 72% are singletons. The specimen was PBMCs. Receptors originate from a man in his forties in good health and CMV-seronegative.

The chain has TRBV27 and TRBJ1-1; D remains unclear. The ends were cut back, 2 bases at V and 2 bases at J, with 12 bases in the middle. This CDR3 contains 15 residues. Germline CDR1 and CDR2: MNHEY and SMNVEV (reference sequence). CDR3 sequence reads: CASSLNGGRNTEAFF. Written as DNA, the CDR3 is TGTGCCAGCAGTTTAAATGGAGGGCGAAACACTGAAGCTTTCTTT.

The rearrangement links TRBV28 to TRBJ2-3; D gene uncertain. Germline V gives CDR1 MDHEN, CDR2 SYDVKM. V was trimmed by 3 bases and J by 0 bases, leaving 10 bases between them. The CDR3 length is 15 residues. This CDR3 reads CASSFGGASTDTQYF. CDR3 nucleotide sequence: TGTGCCAGCAGTTTTGGCGGCGCTAGCACAGATACGCAGTATTTT.

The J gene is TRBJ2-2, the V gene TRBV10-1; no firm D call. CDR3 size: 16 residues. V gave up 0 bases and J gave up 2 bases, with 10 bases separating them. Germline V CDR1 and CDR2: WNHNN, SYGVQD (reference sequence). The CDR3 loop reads CASSESKLYNTGELFF. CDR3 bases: TGCGCCAGCAGTGAGTCGAAACTATACAACACCGGGGAGCTGTTTTTT.

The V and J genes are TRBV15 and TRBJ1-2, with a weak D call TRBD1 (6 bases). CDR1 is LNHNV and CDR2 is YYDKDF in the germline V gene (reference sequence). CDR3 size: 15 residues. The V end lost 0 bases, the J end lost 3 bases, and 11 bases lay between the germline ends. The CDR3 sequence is CATSRDTGGDYGYTF. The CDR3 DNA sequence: TGTGCCACCAGCAGAGATACGGGGGGCGACTATGGCTACACCTTC. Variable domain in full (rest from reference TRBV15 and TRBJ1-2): DAMVIQNPRYQVTQFGKPVTLSCSQTLNHNVMYWYQQKSSQAPKLLFHYYDKDFNNEADTPDNFQSRRPNTSFCFLDIRSPGLGDTAMYLCATSRDTGGDYGYTFGSGTRLTVV.

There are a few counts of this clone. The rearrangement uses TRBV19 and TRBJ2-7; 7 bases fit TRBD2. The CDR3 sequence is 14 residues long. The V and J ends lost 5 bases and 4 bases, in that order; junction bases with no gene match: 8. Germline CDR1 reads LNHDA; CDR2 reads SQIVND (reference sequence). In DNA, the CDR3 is TGTGCCAGTAGTCCTAGGGTAGCGGGTTACGAGCAGTACTTC. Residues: CASSPRVAGYEQYF.

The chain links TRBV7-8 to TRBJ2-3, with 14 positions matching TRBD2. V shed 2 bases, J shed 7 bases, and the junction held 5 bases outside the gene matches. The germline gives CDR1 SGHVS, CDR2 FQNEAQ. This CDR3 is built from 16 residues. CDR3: CASSLSTSGGDYTQYF. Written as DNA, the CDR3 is TGTGCCAGCAGCTTATCGACTAGCGGGGGGGATTATACGCAGTATTTT.

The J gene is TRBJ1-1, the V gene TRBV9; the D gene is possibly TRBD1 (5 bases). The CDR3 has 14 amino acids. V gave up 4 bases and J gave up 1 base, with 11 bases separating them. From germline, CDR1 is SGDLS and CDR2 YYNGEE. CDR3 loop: CASSPSGGNTEAFF. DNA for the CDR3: TGTGCCAGCAGCCCATCGGGGGGGAACACTGAAGCTTTCTTT.

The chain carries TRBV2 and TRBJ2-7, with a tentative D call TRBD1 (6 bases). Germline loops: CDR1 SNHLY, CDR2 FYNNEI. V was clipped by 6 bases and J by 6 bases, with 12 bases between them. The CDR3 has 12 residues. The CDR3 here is CASRVQGCEQYF. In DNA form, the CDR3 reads TGTGCCAGCAGGGTACAGGGTTGCGAGCAGTACTTC.

This CDR3 is CASSLARVGGGNEQFF. The CDR3 DNA follows: TGTGCCAGCAGCTTAGCGCGGGTAGGGGGGGGGAATGAGCAGTTCTTC. This rearrangement joins TRBV7-2 to TRBJ2-1; D may be TRBD2 (7 bases). CDR1 SGHTA and CDR2 FQGNSA come from the germline V gene. V lost 0 bases and J 7 bases, leaving 16 bases between the germline ends. The CDR3 spans 16 residues.

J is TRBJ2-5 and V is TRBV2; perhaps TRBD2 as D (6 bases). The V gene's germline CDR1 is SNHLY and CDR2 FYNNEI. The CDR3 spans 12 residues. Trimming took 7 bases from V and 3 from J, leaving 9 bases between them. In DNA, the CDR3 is TGTGCCAGCACCGGCGGGGAAGAGACCCAGTACTTC. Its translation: CASTGGEETQYF.

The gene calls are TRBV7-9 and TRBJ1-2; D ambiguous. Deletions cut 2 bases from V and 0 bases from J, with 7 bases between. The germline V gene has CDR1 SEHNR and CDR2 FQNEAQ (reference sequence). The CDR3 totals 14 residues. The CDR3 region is CASSLISANYGYTF. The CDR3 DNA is TGTGCCAGCAGCTTAATTTCAGCTAACTATGGCTACACCTTC.

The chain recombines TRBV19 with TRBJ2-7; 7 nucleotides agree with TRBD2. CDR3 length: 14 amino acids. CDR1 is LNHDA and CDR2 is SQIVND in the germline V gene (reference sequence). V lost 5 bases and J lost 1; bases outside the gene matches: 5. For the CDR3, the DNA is TGTGCCAGTAGTTCGACTAGCCGATCCTACGAGCAGTACTTC. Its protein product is CASSSTSRSYEQYF. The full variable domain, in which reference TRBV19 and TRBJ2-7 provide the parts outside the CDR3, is DGGITQSPKYLFRKEGQNVTLSCEQNLNHDAMYWYRQDPGQGLRLIYYSQIVNDFQKGDIAEGYSVSREKKESFPLTVTSAQKNPTAFYLCASSSTSRSYEQYFGPGTRLTVT.

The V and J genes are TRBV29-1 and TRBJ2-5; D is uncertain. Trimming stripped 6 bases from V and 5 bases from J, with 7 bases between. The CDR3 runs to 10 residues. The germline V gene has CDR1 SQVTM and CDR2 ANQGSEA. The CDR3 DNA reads TGCAGCGTCCTGAGGGAGACCCAGTACTTC. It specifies CSVLRETQYF.

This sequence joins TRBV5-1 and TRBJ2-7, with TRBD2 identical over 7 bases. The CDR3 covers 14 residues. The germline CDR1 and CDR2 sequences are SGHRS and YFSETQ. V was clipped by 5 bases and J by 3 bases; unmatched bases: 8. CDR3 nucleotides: TGCGCCAGCAGTTCGGGCGGGGGACTCTACGAGCAGTACTTC. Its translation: CASSSGGGLYEQYF.

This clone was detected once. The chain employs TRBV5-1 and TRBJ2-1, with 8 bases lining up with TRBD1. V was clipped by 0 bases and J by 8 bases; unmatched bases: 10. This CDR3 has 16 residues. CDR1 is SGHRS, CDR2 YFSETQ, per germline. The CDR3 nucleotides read TGCGCCAGCAGCTTGGCCGGAGGACAGGGTACTGATGAGCAGTTCTTC. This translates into CASSLAGGQGTDEQFF. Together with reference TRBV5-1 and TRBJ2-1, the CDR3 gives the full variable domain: KAGVTQTPRYLIKTRGQQVTLSCSPISGHRSVSWYQQTPGQGLQFLFEYFSETQRNKGNFPGRFSGRQFSNSRSEMNVSTLELGDSALYLCASSLAGGQGTDEQFFGPGTRLTVL.

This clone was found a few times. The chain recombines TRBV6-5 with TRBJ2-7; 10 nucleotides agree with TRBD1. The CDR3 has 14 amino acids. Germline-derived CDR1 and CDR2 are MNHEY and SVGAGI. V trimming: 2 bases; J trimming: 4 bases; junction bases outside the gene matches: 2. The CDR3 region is CASSYDRGRYEQYF. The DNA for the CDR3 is TGTGCCAGCAGTTACGACAGGGGGCGATACGAGCAGTACTTC.

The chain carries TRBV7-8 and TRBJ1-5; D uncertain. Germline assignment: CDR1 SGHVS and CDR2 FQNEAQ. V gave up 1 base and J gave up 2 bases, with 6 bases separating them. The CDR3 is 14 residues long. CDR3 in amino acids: CASSLVGRNQPQHF. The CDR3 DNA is TGTGCCAGCAGCTTAGTTGGCCGCAATCAGCCCCAGCATTTT.